Each of the 14 T cell receptor beta chains below was sequenced from the same sample in a study of T cell responses to AZD1222 COVID-19 vaccine. Sequenced by immunoSEQ multiplex PCR; TCRdb stores in-frame clones only, minus some. The sample includes around 140,000 clones, about 93% of them seen just once. This specimen consisted of peripheral blood, obtained on day 0 of AZD1222 vaccination. The source is an adult in good health.

The chain is built from TRBV30 and TRBJ2-1; possible D gene TRBD1, 5 bases. V gave up 0 bases and J gave up 3 bases, with 12 bases separating them. The CDR3 is 15 residues long. Germline V gene lookup returns CDR1 GTSNPN and CDR2 SVGIG (reference sequence). This CDR3 reads CAWSVGPQGYNEQFF. The CDR3 DNA is TGTGCCTGGAGTGTAGGCCCCCAGGGCTACAATGAGCAGTTCTTC. Full variable domain (rest looked up from reference TRBV30 and TRBJ2-1): SQTIHQWPATLVQPVGSPLSLECTVEGTSNPNLYWYRQAAGRGLQLLFYSVGIGQISSEVPQNLSASRPQDRQFILSSKKLLLSDSGFYLCAWSVGPQGYNEQFFGPGTRLTVL.

The chain combines TRBV12-3 or TRBV12-4 with TRBJ1-1; D uncertain. The CDR3 has 13 amino acids. V was shortened by 1 base and J by 8 bases, with 11 bases between the two germline ends. The CDR3 coding sequence is TGTGCCAGCAGTTTAGGTGGGATAACGGAAGCTTTCTTT. Its protein is CASSLGGITEAFF.

The V call is TRBV18, the J call TRBJ1-5, with a tentative D call TRBD1 (5 bases). The V end was cut by 4 bases, the J end by 1 base, with 5 bases between. The CDR3 sequence is 13 residues long. CDR1 is KGHSH and CDR2 is LQKENI in the germline V gene. CDR3 bases: TGTGCCAGCTCACAGGGGAGCAATCAGCCCCAGCATTTT. Translation gives CASSQGSNQPQHF.

The chain employs TRBV7-9 and TRBJ1-1; D is unclear. This CDR3 region has 13 residues. Germline V lookup: CDR1 SEHNR, CDR2 FQNEAQ (reference sequence). Trimming removed 5 bases at V and 2 bases at J, with 9 bases between. The CDR3 DNA is TGTGCCAGCAGCCCCCATGGAAACACTGAAGCTTTCTTT. It is translated as CASSPHGNTEAFF.

DNA for the CDR3: TGTGCCACCTCCTTCGGACAGGGTCCTCTTTCACCCCTCCACTTT. Protein product: CATSFGQGPLSPLHF. The J gene is TRBJ1-6, the V gene TRBV19; 8 bases are a match to TRBD1. V lost 10 bases to trimming and J lost 9 bases; unmatched junction nucleotides: 14. CDR1 and CDR2 (germline): LNHDA, SQIVND (reference sequence). The CDR3 length is 15 residues.

The chain couples TRBV4-2 to TRBJ2-7; TRBD2 aligns across 10 bases. Trimming cost V 0 bases and J 4 bases; bases outside gene matches: 18. Germline V gene data show CDR1 as LGHNA and CDR2 as YNFKEQ. This CDR3 spans 20 amino acids. Here the CDR3 reads CASSQEGSGGLLGIKYEQYF. The CDR3 DNA follows: TGTGCCAGCAGCCAAGAGGGTAGCGGGGGGCTCCTAGGGATCAAATACGAGCAGTACTTC.

The J gene is TRBJ2-7, the V gene TRBV19; D perhaps matches TRBD2 (6 bases). V dropped 5 bases and J dropped 2 bases, with 10 bases sitting between them. This CDR3 comprises 13 residues. CDR1 and CDR2 (germline): LNHDA, SQIVND (reference sequence). The chain's CDR3 is CASSGTGAYEQYF. The CDR3 DNA reads as TGTGCCAGTAGTGGGACTGGAGCCTACGAGCAGTACTTC.

The rearrangement uses TRBV5-4 and TRBJ2-1; TRBD1 or TRBD2 may be the D gene (5 bases each). CDR1 and CDR2 (germline): SGHNT, YYREEE (reference sequence). Trimming pared 1 base from V and 6 bases from J, leaving 20 bases between. The CDR3 runs 17 residues. CDR3 protein: CASSLNLGQGEGNEQFF. CDR3 DNA sequence: TGTGCCAGCAGCTTGAATTTAGGGCAGGGAGAAGGCAATGAGCAGTTCTTC. Full variable domain (remainder filled in from reference TRBV5-4 and TRBJ2-1): ETGVTQSPTHLIKTRGQQVTLRCSSQSGHNTVSWYQQALGQGPQFIFQYYREEENGRGNFPPRFSGLQFPNYSSELNVNALELDDSALYLCASSLNLGQGEGNEQFFGPGTRLTVL.

V usage is TRBV6-1 and J usage is TRBJ2-3; tentatively, D is TRBD1 or TRBD2 (5 bases each). With 3 bases removed from V and 1 base from J, the gap between germline ends came to 8 bases. Germline loops: CDR1 MNHNS, CDR2 SASEGT. This CDR3 is 14 amino acids long. CDR3 sequence (DNA): TGTGCCAGCAGTGATGGGACGGGCACAGATACGCAGTATTTT. Translated, it gives CASSDGTGTDTQYF.

The chain joins TRBV6-2 or TRBV6-3 to TRBJ2-3; D not certain. This CDR3 contains 12 residues. The V end was cut by 4 bases, the J end by 7 bases, with 9 bases between. In germline, CDR1 is MNHEY, CDR2 SVGEGT. CDR3 sequence (DNA): TGTGCCAGCAGTTCGGGCGGCTATACGCAGTATTTT. This codes for CASSSGGYTQYF.

The chain links TRBV6-5 to TRBJ1-2, with D perhaps matching TRBD1 (6 bases). V lost 5 bases, J lost 1 base, and 14 bases lay in between. The CDR3 is 15 residues long. Germline V lookup: CDR1 MNHEY, CDR2 SVGAGI. DNA for the CDR3: TGTGCCAGCAGTCCGGGACACCCATTTAACTATGGCTACACCTTC. It is translated as CASSPGHPFNYGYTF.

CDR3 in DNA: TGTGCCAGCAGTTCGGGCGTGCTGGGGGGGCGAATCATTGGCTACACCTTC. Protein product: CASSSGVLGGRIIGYTF. The chain carries TRBV28 and TRBJ1-2; D is perhaps TRBD1 (6 bases). The CDR3 contains 17 residues. The germline V and J ends were trimmed by 4 bases and 7 bases, with 25 bases remaining between them. Germline values: CDR1 MDHEN, CDR2 SYDVKM.

The V and J genes are TRBV7-9 and TRBJ1-3, with 7 bases identical to TRBD1. V dropped 5 bases and J dropped 0; count of bases not matched to a gene: 7. CDR3 length equals 16 residues. The V gene's germline CDR1 is SEHNR and CDR2 FQNEAQ (reference sequence). CDR3 nucleotides: TGTGCCAGCAGCGGTACGGGACAGCACTCTGGAAACACCATATATTTT. The encoded protein is CASSGTGQHSGNTIYF.

V gene TRBV6-2 or TRBV6-3 combines with J gene TRBJ2-1, with D perhaps TRBD2 (5 bases). CDR1 is MNHEY, CDR2 SVGEGT, per germline. Trimming took 0 bases from V and 8 from J, leaving 14 bases between them. The CDR3 consists of 15 residues. The CDR3 bases are TGTGCCAGCAGTTACTCCACTAGTTTTCCCGATGAGCAGTTCTTC. It translates to CASSYSTSFPDEQFF.